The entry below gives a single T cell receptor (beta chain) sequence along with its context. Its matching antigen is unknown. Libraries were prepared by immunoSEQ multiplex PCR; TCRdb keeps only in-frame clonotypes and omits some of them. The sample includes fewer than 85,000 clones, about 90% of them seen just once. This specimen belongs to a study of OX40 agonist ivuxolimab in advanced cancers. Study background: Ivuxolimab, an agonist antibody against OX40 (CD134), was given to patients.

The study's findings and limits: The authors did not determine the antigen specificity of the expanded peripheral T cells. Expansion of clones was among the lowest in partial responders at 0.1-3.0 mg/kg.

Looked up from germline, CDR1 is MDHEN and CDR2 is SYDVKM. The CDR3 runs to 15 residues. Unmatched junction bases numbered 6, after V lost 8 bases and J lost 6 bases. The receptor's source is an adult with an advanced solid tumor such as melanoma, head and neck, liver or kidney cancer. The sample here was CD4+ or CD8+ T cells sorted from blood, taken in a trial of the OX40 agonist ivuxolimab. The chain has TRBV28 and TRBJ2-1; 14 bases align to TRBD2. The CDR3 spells CASQATSGGGNEQFF. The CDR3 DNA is TGTGCCAGCCAAGCGACTAGCGGGGGGGGCAATGAGCAGTTCTTC.